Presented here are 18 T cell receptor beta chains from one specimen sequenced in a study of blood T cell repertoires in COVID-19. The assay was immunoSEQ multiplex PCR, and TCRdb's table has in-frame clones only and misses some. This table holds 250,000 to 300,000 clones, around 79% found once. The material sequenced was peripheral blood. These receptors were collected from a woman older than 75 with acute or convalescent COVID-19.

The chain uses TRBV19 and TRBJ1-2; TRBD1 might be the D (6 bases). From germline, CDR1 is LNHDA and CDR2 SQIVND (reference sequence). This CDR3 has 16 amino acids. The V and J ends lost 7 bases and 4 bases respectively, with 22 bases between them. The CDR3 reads CASKKRSTTGGYGYTF. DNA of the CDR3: TGTGCCAGTAAAAAGCGGTCAACGACAGGAGGCTATGGCTACACCTTC.

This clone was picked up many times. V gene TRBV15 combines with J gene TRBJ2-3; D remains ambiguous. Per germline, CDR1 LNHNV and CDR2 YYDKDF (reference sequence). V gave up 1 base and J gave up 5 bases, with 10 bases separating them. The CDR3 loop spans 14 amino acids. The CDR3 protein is CATSRGEVQDTQYF. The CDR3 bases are TGTGCCACCAGCAGAGGTGAGGTCCAAGATACGCAGTATTTT.

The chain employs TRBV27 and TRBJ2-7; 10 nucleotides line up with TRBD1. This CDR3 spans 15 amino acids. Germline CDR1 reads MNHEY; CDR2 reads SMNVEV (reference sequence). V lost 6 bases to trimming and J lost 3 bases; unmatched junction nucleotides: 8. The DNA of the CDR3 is TGTGCCAGCAGCCGTGACAGGGGGCGAAACTACGAGCAGTACTTC. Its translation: CASSRDRGRNYEQYF.

CDR3 sequence: CASSANPRSWNTEAFF. The CDR3 region has the DNA TGTGCCAGCAGCGCCAACCCGAGAAGTTGGAACACTGAAGCTTTCTTT. The J gene is TRBJ1-1, the V gene TRBV9; D gene unclear. V was cut by 3 bases and J by 1 base, with 16 bases left in between. CDR1 SGDLS and CDR2 YYNGEE come from the germline V gene. The CDR3 sequence is 16 residues long. The whole variable domain, remainder taken from reference TRBV9 and TRBJ1-1, is DSGVTQTPKHLITATGQRVTLRCSPRSGDLSVYWYQQSLDQGLQFLIQYYNGEERAKGNILERFSAQQFPDLHSELNLSSLELGDSALYFCASSANPRSWNTEAFFGQGTRLTVV.

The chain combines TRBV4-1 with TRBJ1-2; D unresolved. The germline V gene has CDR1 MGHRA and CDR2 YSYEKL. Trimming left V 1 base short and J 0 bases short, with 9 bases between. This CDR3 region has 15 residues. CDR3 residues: CASSQVGRTNYGYTF. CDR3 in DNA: TGCGCCAGCAGCCAAGTTGGCAGGACTAACTATGGCTACACCTTC.

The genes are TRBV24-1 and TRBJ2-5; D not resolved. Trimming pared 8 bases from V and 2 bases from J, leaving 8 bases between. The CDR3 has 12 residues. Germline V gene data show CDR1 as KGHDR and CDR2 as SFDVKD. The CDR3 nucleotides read TGTGCCACCACCACAGAGCAAGAGACCCAGTACTTC. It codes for CATTTEQETQYF.

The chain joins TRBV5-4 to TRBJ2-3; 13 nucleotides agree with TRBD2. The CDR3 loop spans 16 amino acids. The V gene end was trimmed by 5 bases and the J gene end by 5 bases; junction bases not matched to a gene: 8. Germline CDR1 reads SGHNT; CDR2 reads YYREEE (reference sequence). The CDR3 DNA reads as TGTGCCAGCAGTTCTGGACTAGCGGGGGATGTAGATACGCAGTATTTT. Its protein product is CASSSGLAGDVDTQYF.

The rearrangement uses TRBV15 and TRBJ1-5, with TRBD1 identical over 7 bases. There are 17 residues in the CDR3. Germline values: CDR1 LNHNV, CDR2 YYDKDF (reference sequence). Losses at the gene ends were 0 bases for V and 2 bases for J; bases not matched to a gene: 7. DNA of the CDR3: TGTGCCACCAGCAGAGAGACAGGGAGTAGGGGCAATCAGCCCCAGCATTTT. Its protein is CATSRETGSRGNQPQHF.

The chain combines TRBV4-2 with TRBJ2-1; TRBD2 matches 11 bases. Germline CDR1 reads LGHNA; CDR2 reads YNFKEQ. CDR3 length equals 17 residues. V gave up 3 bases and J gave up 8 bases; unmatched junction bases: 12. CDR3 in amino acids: CASSHGTLAGGSDEQFF. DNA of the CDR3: TGTGCCAGCAGCCATGGCACTCTAGCGGGAGGATCGGATGAGCAGTTCTTC.

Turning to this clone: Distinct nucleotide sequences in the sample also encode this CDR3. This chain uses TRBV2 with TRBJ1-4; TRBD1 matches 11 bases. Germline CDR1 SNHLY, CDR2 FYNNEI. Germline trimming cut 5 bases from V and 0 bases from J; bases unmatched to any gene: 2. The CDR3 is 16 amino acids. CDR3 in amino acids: CASSRTGGSTNEKLFF. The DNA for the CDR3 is TGTGCCAGCAGTCGGACAGGGGGCTCAACTAATGAAAAACTGTTTTTT.

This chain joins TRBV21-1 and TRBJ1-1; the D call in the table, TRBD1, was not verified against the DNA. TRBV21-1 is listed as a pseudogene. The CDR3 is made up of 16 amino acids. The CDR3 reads CASSKESKEGDTEAFF. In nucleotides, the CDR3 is TGTGCCAGCAGCAAAGAGAGTAAAGAAGGGGACACTGAAGCTTTCTTT.

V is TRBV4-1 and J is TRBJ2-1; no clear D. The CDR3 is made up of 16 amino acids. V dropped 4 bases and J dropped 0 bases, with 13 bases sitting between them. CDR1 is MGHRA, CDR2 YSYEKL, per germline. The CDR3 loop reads CASSRLPPSSYNEQFF. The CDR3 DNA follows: TGCGCCAGCAGCCGCCTTCCCCCGAGCTCCTACAATGAGCAGTTCTTC.

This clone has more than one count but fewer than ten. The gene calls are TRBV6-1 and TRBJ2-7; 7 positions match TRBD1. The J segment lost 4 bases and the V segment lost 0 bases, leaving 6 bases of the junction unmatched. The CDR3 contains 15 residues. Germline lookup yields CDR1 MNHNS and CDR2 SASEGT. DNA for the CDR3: TGTGCCAGCAGTGAAGCTGATACAGGGGATTACGAGCAGTACTTC. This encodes CASSEADTGDYEQYF.

DNA for the CDR3: TGTGCCACCGGATCGCAGGGTCGGAACACTGAAGCTTTCTTT. As protein: CATGSQGRNTEAFF. This rearrangement joins TRBV10-3 to TRBJ1-1; weak D call: TRBD1 (5 bases). Germline lookup yields CDR1 ENHRY and CDR2 SYGVKD. The CDR3 extends over 14 amino acids. The germline V and J ends were trimmed by 10 bases and 1 base, with 16 bases remaining between them.

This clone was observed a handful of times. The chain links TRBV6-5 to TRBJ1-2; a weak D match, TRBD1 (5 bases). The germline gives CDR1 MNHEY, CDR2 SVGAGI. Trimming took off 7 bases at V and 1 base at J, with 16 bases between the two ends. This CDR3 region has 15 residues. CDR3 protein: CASTPGGVGNYGYTF. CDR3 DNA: TGTGCCAGCACTCCCGGGGGAGTCGGTAACTATGGCTACACCTTC.

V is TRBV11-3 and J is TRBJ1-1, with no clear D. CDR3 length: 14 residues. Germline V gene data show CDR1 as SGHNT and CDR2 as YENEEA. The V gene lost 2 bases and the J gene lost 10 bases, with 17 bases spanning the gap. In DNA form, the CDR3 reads TGTGCCAGCAGCTTAAAGGGAGGGCAAGGAGGAGCTTTCTTT. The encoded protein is CASSLKGGQGGAFF.

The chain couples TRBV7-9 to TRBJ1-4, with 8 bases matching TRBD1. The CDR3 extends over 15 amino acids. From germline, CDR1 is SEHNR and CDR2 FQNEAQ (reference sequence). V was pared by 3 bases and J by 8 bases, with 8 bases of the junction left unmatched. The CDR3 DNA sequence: TGTGCCAGCAGCTTCTGGACAGGGTCGGAAGAAAAACTGTTTTTT. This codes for CASSFWTGSEEKLFF.

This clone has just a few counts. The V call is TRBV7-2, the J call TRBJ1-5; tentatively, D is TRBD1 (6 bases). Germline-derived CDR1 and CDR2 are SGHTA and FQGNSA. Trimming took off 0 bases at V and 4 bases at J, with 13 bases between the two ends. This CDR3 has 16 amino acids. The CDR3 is CASSLAFTGLNQPQHF. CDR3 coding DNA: TGTGCCAGCAGCTTAGCCTTTACAGGGCTTAATCAGCCCCAGCATTTT.